The rows below give T cell receptor beta chains drawn from one sample of a study of response to subunit inactivated influenza vaccine. TCRdb recomputed calls from the RT-PCR reads with MiXCR, one row per CDR3 protein. Among around 200,000 distinct CDR3 sequences listed, approximately 12% were seen once. These data were likewise used in another study, on T cells expressing NK-cell markers.

The source was CD8+ T cells sorted from PBMCs, collected approximately 12 days after vaccination. The receptors derive from a man aged 45-65 years who received an inactivated influenza vaccine. Both conserved end residues are part of each CDR3. The order of the fields is CDR3 length, J gene, V gene, D gene, clone size, CDR3 protein, CDR3 DNA. D genes are given only for firm matches. Size values are once, few and many counts, or a class for expanded clones, and some rows have none.

length: 14; J: TRBJ2-7; V: TRBV11-2; D: TRBD1; size: many; CDR3: CASSLGTATYEQYF; DNA: TGTGCCAGCAGCTTGGGGACAGCTACCTACGAGCAGTACTTC
length: 14; J: TRBJ1-5; V: TRBV7-8; D: .; size: few; CDR3: CASSLHPRGQPQHF; DNA: TGTGCCAGCAGCTTACATCCACGGGGTCAGCCCCAGCATTTT
length: 12; J: TRBJ2-7; V: TRBV28; D: .; size: few; CDR3: CASSGIRVEQYF; DNA: TGTGCCAGCAGTGGGATCCGGGTGGAGCAGTACTTC
length: 13; J: TRBJ2-3; V: TRBV15; D: .; size: few; CDR3: CATSRVWTSTQYF; DNA: TGTGCCACCAGCAGAGTCTGGACTTCTACGCAGTATTTT
length: 16; J: TRBJ2-7; V: TRBV6-2/TRBV6-3; D: .; size: .; CDR3: CASSYSRRADSYEQYF; DNA: TGTGCCAGCAGTTACAGTCGTAGGGCCGACTCCTACGAGCAGTACTTC
length: 15; J: TRBJ2-7; V: TRBV6-5; D: TRBD1; size: .; CDR3: CASSYTGTGAHEQHF; DNA: TGTGCCAGCAGTTACACCGGGACAGGGGCTCACGAGCAGCACTTC
length: 20; J: TRBJ2-2; V: TRBV27; D: TRBD2; size: few; CDR3: CTSSLSTVPAGGPSTGELFF; DNA: TGCACCAGCAGTTTATCCACAGTGCCAGCGGGAGGGCCGAGCACCGGGGAGCTGTTTTTT
length: 10; J: TRBJ2-1; V: TRBV29-1; D: .; size: .; CDR3: CSVDRGGQFF; DNA: TGCAGCGTTGACAGGGGGGGGCAGTTCTTC
length: 17; J: TRBJ2-7; V: TRBV4-1; D: .; size: .; CDR3: CASSQNPLRSIAWEQYF; DNA: TGCGCCAGCAGCCAAAATCCTCTAAGGTCGATCGCTTGGGAGCAGTACTTC
length: 13; J: TRBJ2-2; V: TRBV9; D: .; size: medium-sized; CDR3: CASSVELSGELFF; DNA: TGTGCCAGCAGCGTAGAACTGTCAGGGGAGCTGTTTTTT
length: 13; J: TRBJ1-2; V: TRBV27; D: TRBD1; size: .; CDR3: CASGLTGGHGYTF; DNA: TGTGCCAGCGGACTTACAGGGGGCCATGGCTACACCTTC
length: 15; J: TRBJ2-5; V: TRBV12-3/TRBV12-4; D: TRBD1; size: many; CDR3: CASSPPGQGRETQYF; DNA: TGTGCCAGCAGTCCCCCGGGACAGGGAAGAGAGACCCAGTACTTC
length: 14; J: TRBJ1-1; V: TRBV27; D: .; size: many; CDR3: CASSLSGADTEAFF; DNA: TGTGCCAGCAGTTTATCTGGGGCCGACACTGAAGCTTTCTTT
length: 13; J: TRBJ2-1; V: TRBV7-8; D: TRBD1; size: .; CDR3: CASSLAQGHEQFF; DNA: TGTGCCAGCAGCTTAGCACAGGGGCATGAGCAGTTCTTC